This entry is about one T cell receptor (beta chain). Its antigen is as yet unknown. The data were taken from a study of post-analysis software for immune sequencing data. The V gene lost 4 bases and the J gene lost 5 bases, with 23 bases spanning the gap. This CDR3 comprises 16 residues. Per germline, CDR1 SQVTM and CDR2 ANQGSEA. Regarding the study as a whole: Included in a set of roughly five TRBV segments more frequent in patients than controls were TRBV5-6, TRBV5-1 and TRBV20-1.

TCR beta libraries were prepared from cDNA with unique molecular identifiers. TCRdb reanalysed the PCR reads using MiXCR and keeps one entry per CDR3 protein. The sample holds approximately 690,000 distinct CDR3 sequences, more than 50% seen once. The chain is built from TRBV29-1 and TRBJ1-2, with D unresolved. The TCR comes from a girl between 2 and 10 years old with multiple sclerosis. Sequences were obtained from blood. The CDR3 here is CSVVSAGGGPGYGYTF. The CDR3 bases are TGCAGCGTTGTATCGGCAGGAGGAGGGCCTGGATATGGCTACACCTTC.